These 9 T cell receptor beta chains originate from one sample sequenced in a study of blood T cell repertoires in COVID-19. Generated by immunoSEQ multiplex PCR, the TCRdb table keeps only in-frame clones and is missing some. The repertoire includes 150,000 to 200,000 clones, roughly 89% of them detected once, and 0.8% to 1% sits in the top ten. Material: peripheral blood. The receptors come from a woman aged 18-30 years who had recovered from COVID-19.

The J gene is TRBJ1-2, the V gene TRBV14; D might be TRBD1 (6 bases). CDR3 length: 16 residues. Trimming took 0 bases from V and 2 from J, leaving 13 bases between them. Germline V lookup: CDR1 SGHDN, CDR2 FVKESK. CDR3 in DNA: TGTGCCAGCAGCCAAGATCTTGGACAGCTCAACTATGGCTACACCTTC. Translating it yields CASSQDLGQLNYGYTF.

This chain joins TRBV6-1 and TRBJ2-7; 12 bases are a match to TRBD2. J gave up 4 bases and V 3 bases, and 10 bases lay outside the gene matches. Germline values: CDR1 MNHNS, CDR2 SASEGT. The CDR3 spans 17 residues. The CDR3 DNA follows: TGTGCCAGCAGTGAGGGACTAGCGGGCACCAGATTTTACGAGCAGTACGTC. This codes for CASSEGLAGTRFYEQYV.

The chain links TRBV28 to TRBJ2-5; TRBD1 agrees at 7 bases. Germline-derived CDR1 and CDR2 are MDHEN and SYDVKM. The CDR3 sequence is 14 residues long. Trimming took 6 bases from V and 6 from J; bases not matched to a gene: 10. The CDR3 bases are TGTGCCAGCAGATCCCCCAGGGGGACGAAGACCCAGTACTTC. Translated, it gives CASRSPRGTKTQYF.

The chain joins TRBV19 to TRBJ2-5; tentatively, D is TRBD1 (5 bases). V lost 4 bases and J 1 base, leaving 10 bases between the germline ends. CDR3 length: 14 amino acids. Germline V gene lookup returns CDR1 LNHDA and CDR2 SQIVND (reference sequence). The CDR3 DNA reads as TGTGCCAGTAGTACCACAGGAGCCCAAGAGACCCAGTACTTC. Translation: CASSTTGAQETQYF.

This sequence joins TRBV18 and TRBJ1-2; D is ambiguous. Germline V gene sequence: CDR1 KGHSH, CDR2 LQKENI. The CDR3 runs 15 residues. The V end lost 3 bases, the J end lost 3 bases, and 14 bases lay between the germline ends. CDR3 region: CASSPGPGGDYGYTF. The CDR3 nucleotides read TGTGCCAGCTCACCGGGCCCGGGAGGTGACTATGGCTACACCTTC.

This rearrangement joins TRBV7-2 to TRBJ2-1, with TRBD2 identical over 11 bases. V dropped 3 bases and J dropped 3; count of bases not matched to a gene: 1. Looked up from germline, CDR1 is SGHTA and CDR2 is FQGNSA. This CDR3 region has 15 residues. CDR3 sequence reads: CASSLTSGVYNEQFF. CDR3 nucleotide sequence: TGTGCCAGCAGCTTGACTAGCGGGGTCTACAATGAGCAGTTCTTC.

This clone occurred a few times. The V gene is TRBV6-2 or TRBV6-3, the J gene TRBJ1-1, with 7 bases aligning to TRBD1. The J segment lost 8 bases and the V segment lost 4 bases, leaving 7 bases of the junction unmatched. The CDR3 has 13 residues. CDR1 MNHEY and CDR2 SVGEGT come from the germline V gene. CDR3 bases: TGTGCCAGCAGTTCCCGGGACAGCGGGGAAGCTTTCTTT. Encoded protein: CASSSRDSGEAFF.

The chain carries TRBV7-2 and TRBJ2-1, with 8 bases that match TRBD1. Germline V gives CDR1 SGHTA, CDR2 FQGNSA. This CDR3 spans 14 amino acids. Unmatched junction bases numbered 4, after V lost 5 bases and J lost 4 bases. CDR3 nucleotides: TGTGCCAGCAGCCAAAACAGGGGGTACAATGAGCAGTTCTTC. This codes for CASSQNRGYNEQFF.

The V and J genes are TRBV20-1 and TRBJ1-2; D is unresolved. The CDR3 has 14 amino acids. Deletions cut 3 bases from V and 4 bases from J, with 15 bases between. Looked up from germline, CDR1 is DFQATT and CDR2 is SNEGSKA (reference sequence). CDR3 sequence (DNA): TGCAGTGCTAGTGCACAGAAGTCGGTCTATGGCTACACCTTC. Its translation: CSASAQKSVYGYTF.